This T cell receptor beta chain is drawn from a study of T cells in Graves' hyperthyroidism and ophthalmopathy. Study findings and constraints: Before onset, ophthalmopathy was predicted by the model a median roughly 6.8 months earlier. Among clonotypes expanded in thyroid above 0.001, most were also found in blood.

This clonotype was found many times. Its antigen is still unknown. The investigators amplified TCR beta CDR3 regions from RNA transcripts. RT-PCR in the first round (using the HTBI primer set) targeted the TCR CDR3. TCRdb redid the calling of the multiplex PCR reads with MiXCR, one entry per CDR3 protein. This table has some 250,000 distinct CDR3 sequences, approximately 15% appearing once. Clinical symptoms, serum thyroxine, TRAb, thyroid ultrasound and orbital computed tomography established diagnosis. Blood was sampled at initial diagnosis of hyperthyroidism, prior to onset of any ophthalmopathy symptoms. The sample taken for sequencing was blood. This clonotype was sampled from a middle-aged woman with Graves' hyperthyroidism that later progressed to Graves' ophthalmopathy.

CDR3: CASSLWSGGSQFF. The CDR3 bases are TGTGCCAGCAGTTTATGGAGCGGGGGGAGCCAGTTCTTC. The rearrangement links TRBV28 to TRBJ2-1, with 9 bases that match TRBD2. This CDR3 spans 13 amino acids. Germline CDR1 and CDR2: MDHEN and SYDVKM. The V segment lost 0 bases and the J segment 13 bases; nucleotides outside the gene matches: 4.